These 27 T cell receptor beta chains were sequenced from one sample in a study of beta chain features in type 1 diabetes. As every portion of the isolated RNA was reverse transcribed, the sequencing read expressed TCRB transcripts. The table came from immunoSEQ multiplex PCR; TCRdb's copy has only in-frame clones and leaves some out. The top ten clones hold about 0.045% of a sample with about 450,000 clones, 9.5% to 12% of them seen once. The sequenced sample was naive CD4+ T cells from blood. The receptor source for this set is a woman aged 18-35 years in good health.

This clone has a handful of counts. This chain links TRBV15 with TRBJ1-4, with D hard to call. This CDR3 region has 16 residues. Trimming cost V 0 bases and J 7 bases, with 15 bases left between them. Per germline, CDR1 LNHNV and CDR2 YYDKDF (reference sequence). The CDR3 region is CATSRDPGLKGEKLFF. CDR3 bases: TGTGCCACCAGCAGAGATCCAGGCCTAAAGGGTGAAAAACTGTTTTTT.

The CDR3 sequence is CASSGSGTGTGELFF. The CDR3 bases are TGTGCCAGCAGCGGTAGCGGGACCGGCACCGGGGAGCTGTTTTTT. V is TRBV9 and J is TRBJ2-2; 8 bases match TRBD2. CDR3 length: 15 amino acids. Germline V gives CDR1 SGDLS, CDR2 YYNGEE. Germline trimming cut 3 bases from V and 4 bases from J; bases unmatched to any gene: 5.

This clone was recorded a few times. This chain connects TRBV28 to TRBJ2-7; D tentatively reads TRBD1 or TRBD2 (6 bases each). The V end was cut by 3 bases, the J end by 4 bases, with 10 bases between. CDR1 and CDR2 (germline): MDHEN, SYDVKM. The length of the CDR3 is 13 residues. CDR3 sequence (DNA): TGTGCCAGCAGTTTGGGGGGCGGTTACGAGCAGTACGTC. This encodes CASSLGGGYEQYV.

This clone has more than one count but fewer than ten. The chain has TRBV29-1 and TRBJ2-3, with D unclear. The V end lost 1 base, the J end lost 0 bases, and 5 bases lay between the germline ends. Per germline, CDR1 SQVTM and CDR2 ANQGSEA. The CDR3 contains 13 residues. The CDR3 protein is CSVEVGSTDTQYF. CDR3 sequence (DNA): TGCAGCGTTGAAGTGGGGAGCACAGATACGCAGTATTTT.

The J gene is TRBJ2-2, the V gene TRBV7-8; D is undetermined. The CDR3 covers 15 residues. Trimming shortened V by 1 base and J by 4 bases, and 10 bases separated the two germline ends. Germline V gives CDR1 SGHVS, CDR2 FQNEAQ. The CDR3 is CASSLGRDTTGELFF. The DNA for the CDR3 is TGTGCCAGCAGCTTAGGACGAGACACCACCGGGGAGCTGTTTTTT.

This clone was observed a few times. V and J are TRBV6-1 and TRBJ2-1, with 11 bases identical to TRBD1. Germline V gene sequence: CDR1 MNHNS, CDR2 SASEGT. V gave up 6 bases and J gave up 8 bases; unmatched junction bases: 3. The CDR3 totals 13 residues. The CDR3 DNA sequence: TGTGCCAGCAGGGGACAGGGGGTGCATGAGCAGTTCTTC. Its protein is CASRGQGVHEQFF.

The sample holds a few counts of this clone. This rearrangement joins TRBV19 to TRBJ1-2, with 8 bases identical to TRBD1. Germline V lookup: CDR1 LNHDA, CDR2 SQIVND (reference sequence). The length of the CDR3 is 14 residues. Trimming cost V 3 bases and J 3 bases; bases outside gene matches: 3. This chain's CDR3 is CASSINRGDYGYTF. The CDR3 bases are TGTGCCAGTAGTATTAACAGGGGGGACTATGGCTACACCTTC.

In the case of this clone: Other DNA sequences of this sample code for an identical CDR3. The chain uses TRBV11-2 and TRBJ2-1; D remains ambiguous. The CDR3 loop spans 14 amino acids. From germline, CDR1 is SGHAT and CDR2 FQNNGV. The ends were cut back, 3 bases at V and 0 bases at J, with 6 bases in the middle. This chain's CDR3 is CASSFGSSYNEQFF. The CDR3 nucleotides are TGTGCCAGCAGCTTTGGAAGCTCCTACAATGAGCAGTTCTTC.

The rearrangement links TRBV7-2 to TRBJ2-5; perhaps TRBD2 as D (6 bases). With 2 bases removed from V and 5 bases from J, the gap between germline ends came to 9 bases. The germline V gene encodes CDR1 SGHTA and CDR2 FQGNSA. The CDR3 has 13 residues. CDR3: CASSLREFETQYF. CDR3 coding DNA: TGTGCCAGCAGCTTACGGGAGTTTGAGACCCAGTACTTC.

CDR3 region: CAISEGSSYEQYV. CDR3 nucleotides: TGTGCCATCAGTGAGGGCAGCTCCTACGAGCAGTACGTC. V usage is TRBV10-3 and J usage is TRBJ2-7; no clear D gene. V lost 2 bases to trimming and J lost 0 bases, with 5 bases between them. This CDR3 comprises 13 residues. Germline lookup yields CDR1 ENHRY and CDR2 SYGVKD.

This clone was observed a few times. Other DNA sequences of this sample code for an identical CDR3. The CDR3 bases are TGTGCCAGCAGCCGACAGGGGTACGAGCAGTACGTC. Protein product: CASSRQGYEQYV. The rearrangement uses TRBV7-9 and TRBJ2-7; TRBD1 matches at 8 bases. Unmatched junction bases numbered 1, after V lost 5 bases and J lost 4 bases. Germline CDR1 and CDR2: SEHNR and FQNEAQ (reference sequence). The CDR3 sequence is 12 residues long.

The J gene is TRBJ2-5, the V gene TRBV7-2; 7 positions agree with TRBD2. CDR1 SGHTA and CDR2 FQGNSA come from the germline V gene. After removal of 5 bases from V and 5 bases from J, the junction contained 2 bases not matched to a gene. The CDR3 sequence is 12 residues long. As DNA, the CDR3 is TGTGCCAGCAGCCCACTAGCGGAGACCCAGTACTTC. Translation gives CASSPLAETQYF.

This clone was picked up a small number of times. The V call is TRBV7-7, the J call TRBJ2-3, with D perhaps TRBD2 (5 bases). Between the trimmed V and J ends, which lost 3 bases and 11 bases, there was a span of 15 bases. The CDR3 runs 13 residues. In germline, CDR1 is SSHAT, CDR2 FNYEAQ (reference sequence). CDR3 residues: CASSLDQRTVQYF. DNA of the CDR3: TGTGCCAGCAGCTTGGACCAGCGGACTGTGCAGTATTTT.

CDR3: CASSLGAENTQYF. The CDR3 region has the DNA TGTGCCAGCAGCTTAGGGGCCGAAAATACGCAGTATTTT. The chain combines TRBV11-2 with TRBJ2-3; D is unresolved. V gave up 1 base and J gave up 7 bases, with 9 bases separating them. CDR3 length equals 13 residues. Germline CDR1 SGHAT, CDR2 FQNNGV.

The table lists this clone with a few counts. The chain is built from TRBV6-1 and TRBJ2-1; maybe TRBD1 (6 bases). Trimming left V 3 bases short and J 5 bases short, with 14 bases between. CDR1 and CDR2 (germline): MNHNS, SASEGT. The CDR3 has 15 residues. Here the CDR3 DNA reads TGTGCCAGCAGTGACAGGGGAGTGGGCAACAATGAGCAGTTCTTC. This sequence encodes CASSDRGVGNNEQFF.

This chain connects TRBV9 to TRBJ1-1; D remains ambiguous. V dropped 0 bases and J dropped 6 bases, with 3 bases sitting between them. The CDR3 contains 11 residues. Germline CDR1 reads SGDLS; CDR2 reads YYNGEE. Here the CDR3 DNA reads TGTGCCAGCAGCGTAGCCCCTGAAGCTTTCTTT. Translation gives CASSVAPEAFF.

Only a few counts were recorded for this clone. The V call is TRBV5-1, the J call TRBJ1-1; D is uncertain. The CDR3 is 13 amino acids. Trimming removed 0 bases from V and 1 base from J, with 4 bases in between. The germline V gene encodes CDR1 SGHRS and CDR2 YFSETQ. In DNA, the CDR3 is TGCGCCAGCAGCTTGGCGGAGAACACTGAAGCTTTCTTT. It translates to CASSLAENTEAFF. The full variable domain, completed using reference TRBV5-1 and TRBJ1-1, is KAGVTQTPRYLIKTRGQQVTLSCSPISGHRSVSWYQQTPGQGLQFLFEYFSETQRNKGNFPGRFSGRQFSNSRSEMNVSTLELGDSALYLCASSLAENTEAFFGQGTRLTVV.

This clone showed up just a few times. The chain couples TRBV29-1 to TRBJ2-4; TRBD2 might be the D (6 bases). This CDR3 has 12 amino acids. In germline, CDR1 is SQVTM, CDR2 ANQGSEA. CDR3 sequence (DNA): TGCTCCGGGCGGGGTTGGCGGGGCATTCAGTACTTC. This codes for CSGRGWRGIQYF. Full variable domain (missing parts from reference TRBV29-1 and TRBJ2-4): SAVISQKPSRDICQRGTSLTIQCQVDSQVTMMFWYRQQPGQSLTLIATANQGSEATYESGFVIDKFPISRPNLTFSTLTVSNMSPEDSSIYLCSGRGWRGIQYFGAGTRLSVL.

This clone was seen a few times. The V call is TRBV7-9, the J call TRBJ2-2, with D unresolved. The CDR3 runs 14 residues. Trimming removed 5 bases at V and 6 bases at J, with 13 bases between. Germline-derived CDR1 and CDR2 are SEHNR and FQNEAQ (reference sequence). CDR3 protein: CASSPSGHPGELFF. CDR3 DNA: TGTGCCAGCAGCCCATCAGGCCACCCCGGGGAGCTGTTTTTT.

This clone appeared a few times. This rearrangement joins TRBV29-1 to TRBJ2-1; a weak D match, TRBD2 (7 bases). This CDR3 has 15 amino acids. V lost 1 base, J lost 0 bases, and 10 bases lay in between. CDR1 is SQVTM, CDR2 ANQGSEA, per germline. The CDR3 sequence: CSVEGRGRSYNEQFF. The DNA of the CDR3 is TGCAGCGTTGAAGGGCGGGGGCGCTCCTACAATGAGCAGTTCTTC.

The CDR3 reads CASSPRQGPGSPLHF. CDR3 nucleotide sequence: TGTGCCAGTAGCCCGAGACAGGGGCCAGGGTCACCCCTCCACTTT. This rearrangement joins TRBV19 to TRBJ1-6; 8 bases align to TRBD1. Germline loops: CDR1 LNHDA, CDR2 SQIVND (reference sequence). The CDR3 totals 15 residues. The V segment lost 6 bases and the J segment 10 bases; nucleotides outside the gene matches: 11.

The chain combines TRBV7-2 with TRBJ2-5; 10 bases agree with TRBD1. The CDR3 contains 15 residues. The germline CDR1 and CDR2 sequences are SGHTA and FQGNSA. The ends lost 7 bases at V and 1 base at J; junction bases unmatched: 6. In DNA, the CDR3 is TGTGCCAGCAACAACCGGGACAGGGGCCAAGAGACCCAGTACTTC. Encoded protein: CASNNRDRGQETQYF.

This clone showed up just a few times. The rearrangement links TRBV25-1 to TRBJ1-1; D is unclear. V was cut by 4 bases and J by 0 bases, with 15 bases left in between. Germline V gene data show CDR1 as MGHDK and CDR2 as SYGVNS. The CDR3 runs to 16 residues. CDR3 sequence reads: CASSVDLGRLNTEAFF. The CDR3 region has the DNA TGTGCCAGCAGTGTCGACCTCGGGCGGTTGAACACTGAAGCTTTCTTT.

A few counts support this clone. The V gene is TRBV27, the J gene TRBJ2-5; 7 positions match TRBD1. Germline CDR1 and CDR2: MNHEY and SMNVEV (reference sequence). J lost 2 bases, V lost 8 bases, and 8 bases had no gene match. The CDR3 runs 14 residues. In DNA, the CDR3 is TGTGCCAGCCAAAAACAGGGGTGGCAAGAGACCCAGTACTTC. Translated: CASQKQGWQETQYF.

This clone was observed a few times. The rearrangement joins TRBV18 to TRBJ2-3; D call uncertain. The V gene's germline CDR1 is KGHSH and CDR2 LQKENI. Trimming removed 3 bases at V and 0 bases at J, with 7 bases between. This CDR3 has 14 amino acids. CDR3 sequence: CASSPGSSTDTQYF. The CDR3 DNA reads TGTGCCAGCTCACCTGGCTCGAGCACAGATACGCAGTATTTT.

This chain uses TRBV27 with TRBJ2-1; TRBD1 might be the D (6 bases). V gave up 2 bases and J gave up 3 bases, with 11 bases separating them. Germline CDR1 and CDR2: MNHEY and SMNVEV (reference sequence). This CDR3 region has 15 residues. CDR3 coding DNA: TGTGCCAGCAGTTTAAATGGGGGCCTCTACAATGAGCAGTTCTTC. Amino acid sequence: CASSLNGGLYNEQFF.

This clone occurred many times. This chain joins TRBV14 and TRBJ2-5, with 10 bases that match TRBD2. Germline V gene data show CDR1 as SGHDN and CDR2 as FVKESK. The CDR3 sequence is 15 residues long. Unmatched junction bases numbered 4, after V lost 4 bases and J lost 2 bases. CDR3 sequence: CASSRGLAVQETQYF. CDR3 DNA sequence: TGTGCCAGCAGCCGCGGACTAGCGGTACAAGAGACCCAGTACTTC.